This T cell receptor (beta chain) was captured by sequencing in a study of T cell responses to AZD1222 COVID-19 vaccine. Study results and caveats: In all cases, repertoires were sampled only after the peak T cell response.

The table lists this clone with a few counts. Its antigen is unknown. The assay was immunoSEQ multiplex PCR, and TCRdb's table has in-frame clones only and misses some. This repertoire shows some 150,000 clones, roughly nine tenths found once; its top ten account for roughly 1.5%. The length of the CDR3 is 15 residues. CDR1 SGHDN and CDR2 FVKESK come from the germline V gene. Trimming pared 3 bases from V and 6 bases from J, leaving 16 bases between. This clonotype was sampled from an adult who received the AZD1222 COVID-19 vaccine. The material was peripheral blood, obtained 28 days after the second AZD1222 dose. The chain employs TRBV14 and TRBJ2-3, with TRBD2 as a possible D gene (6 bases). The DNA for the CDR3 is TGTGCCAGCAGCCAGACTAGGGAATCTTTCGATACGCAGTATTTT. It specifies CASSQTRESFDTQYF. The whole variable domain, filled in from reference TRBV14 and TRBJ2-3, reads EAGVTQFPSHSVIEKGQTVTLRCDPISGHDNLYWYRRVMGKEIKFLLHFVKESKQDESGMPNNRFLAERTGGTYSTLKVQPAELEDSGVYFCASSQTRESFDTQYFGPGTRLTVL.